Listed below are T cell receptor beta chains from one sample, sequenced in a study of blood T cell repertoires in COVID-19. The assay was immunoSEQ multiplex PCR, and TCRdb's table has in-frame clones only and misses some. The table lists over 85,000 clones, about 85% of them singletons. The sample consisted of peripheral blood. The receptors originated from a man aged 45-65 years with acute or convalescent COVID-19. CDR3s include the opening cysteine and the closing phenylalanine or tryptophan. A D gene is named only where the DNA matches it firmly. Clone size is not always given. Where it is, it says once, few, many or a class for expanded clones.

few,TRBD1,TRBV12-3/TRBV12-4,TRBJ2-7,13,TGTGCCAGCACCAAGGACAGGGAGCACGAGCAGTACTTC,CASTKDREHEQYF
-,TRBD2,TRBV7-9,TRBJ2-2,17,TGTGCCAGCAGCTTAGGGAGACTAGCGGAGAACACCGGGGAGCTGTTTTTT,CASSLGRLAENTGELFF
-,TRBD1,TRBV7-2,TRBJ1-5,15,TGTGCCAGCAGCCCTTCCGGGACAGCCCTAGGGTCCCAGCATTTT,CASSPSGTALGSQHF
-,-,TRBV4-1,TRBJ1-3,15,TGCGCCAGCAGCCAAGGGTGGGGCTCAGGAAACACCATATATTTT,CASSQGWGSGNTIYF
-,TRBD1,TRBV6-5,TRBJ2-7,15,TGTGCCAGCAGGCCCGGGACAGGGGGCTCCTACGAGCAGTACTTC,CASRPGTGGSYEQYF
-,-,TRBV7-2,TRBJ1-1,17,TGTGCCAGCAGCCCGGATGAGGGATACCTGATGAACACTGAAGCTTTCTTT,CASSPDEGYLMNTEAFF
-,-,TRBV6-5,TRBJ1-2,15,TGTGCCAGCACATCCCTAGCAGCGCGAGGCTATGGCTACACCTTC,CASTSLAARGYGYTF
-,TRBD1,TRBV27,TRBJ1-2,13,TGTGCCACCCGGGACAGCCGCGGCTATGGCTACACCTTC,CATRDSRGYGYTF
-,-,TRBV20-1,TRBJ1-2,10,TGCAGTGCTAGAGATATGGACACCAAATTC,CSARDMDTKF
-,-,TRBV9,TRBJ2-1,16,TGTGCCAGCAGCCCCCGTCTACAGGGATCCTACAATGAGCAGTTCTTC,CASSPRLQGSYNEQFF
once,TRBD2,TRBV19,TRBJ2-3,16,TGTGCCAGTAGCGCGCGACTAGCGGGAGAATTGGGTACGCAGTATTTT,CASSARLAGELGTQYF
-,-,TRBV5-1,TRBJ2-6,15,TGCGCCAGCAGCTTGGATGCGTCTGGGGCCAACGTCCTGACTTTC,CASSLDASGANVLTF
-,TRBD1,TRBV12-5,TRBJ1-3,14,TGTGCTAGTGGCCAGGGGGCTGCGGGAAACACCATATATTTT,CASGQGAAGNTIYF
-,-,TRBV28,TRBJ1-3,16,TGTGCCAGCAGGGGCCACACAGGGAGCACTGGAAACACCATATATTTT,CASRGHTGSTGNTIYF
-,TRBD2,TRBV29-1,TRBJ2-5,13,TGCAGCGTCCTGGGAGCGGGAGCAGAGACCCAGTACTTC,CSVLGAGAETQYF
once,-,TRBV27,TRBJ2-3,15,TGTGCCAGCAGTTATACGGGATTTAGCACAGATACGCAGTATTTT,CASSYTGFSTDTQYF
-,-,TRBV6-5,TRBJ2-3,16,TGTGCCAGCAGTTACTCGAAAAAGGGGTCTAGAGATACGCAGTATTTT,CASSYSKKGSRDTQYF
-,-,TRBV11-1,TRBJ1-1,13,TGTGCCAGCAGGAAGACAATGAACACTGAAGCTTTCTTT,CASRKTMNTEAFF
-,TRBD2,TRBV5-1,TRBJ2-4,18,TGCGCCAGCAGCTCGGGACTAGCGGGAGCTCTGGCCAAAAACATTCAGTACTTC,CASSSGLAGALAKNIQYF
-,TRBD1,TRBV5-1,TRBJ2-1,15,TGCGCCAGCAGCTTGGGGGACAGGGCGGACAATGAGCAGTTCTTC,CASSLGDRADNEQFF
-,-,TRBV28,TRBJ1-1,14,TGTGCCAGCAGTTTATCAACCGGGGGCACTGAAGCTTTCTTT,CASSLSTGGTEAFF
many,TRBD1,TRBV6-2/TRBV6-3,TRBJ1-2,14,TGTGCCAGCAGCCTCCCGACAGGGACCTATGGCTACACCTTC,CASSLPTGTYGYTF
-,-,TRBV6-5,TRBJ2-1,15,TGTGCCAGCAGTTACTCAAGGGGGATTAGCAATGAGCAGTTCTTC,CASSYSRGISNEQFF
-,TRBD2,TRBV5-4,TRBJ2-3,15,TGTGCCAGCAGCCTCGGGGGGGCAAGAGCAGATACGCAGTATTTT,CASSLGGARADTQYF
-,TRBD2,TRBV4-3,TRBJ2-2,15,TGCGCCAGCAGCCAGGGACTAGCGGTTACCGGGGAGCTGTTTTTT,CASSQGLAVTGELFF
-,TRBD1,TRBV7-7,TRBJ2-5,15,TGTGCCAGCAGCCAAACCCCGGGACAGTCTGAGACCCAGTACTTC,CASSQTPGQSETQYF
-,TRBD1,TRBV29-1,TRBJ2-2,14,TGCAGCGTCGTCGGGACAGGACCTTGGGGGGAGCTGTTTTTT,CSVVGTGPWGELFF
once,-,TRBV6-5,TRBJ1-5,13,TGTGCCAGCAGTTTAGTGCAAAATCAGCCCCAGCATTTT,CASSLVQNQPQHF
once,-,TRBV5-1,TRBJ2-7,15,TGCGCCAGCAGCTTGGGGCCAGGGGAGACCTACGAGCAGTACTTC,CASSLGPGETYEQYF
-,-,TRBV7-2,TRBJ2-1,13,TGTGCCAGCAGCTTAAATTTTAGCGGTGAGCAGTTCTTC,CASSLNFSGEQFF
-,-,TRBV4-3,TRBJ2-1,19,TGCGCCAGCAGCCAAGATTGGGTGGGGCCCCAAACGGCCCCCAATGAGCAGTTCTTC,CASSQDWVGPQTAPNEQFF
-,TRBD1,TRBV29-1,TRBJ1-3,12,TGCAGCGTTCGGACAGGGGGAAACACCATATATTTT,CSVRTGGNTIYF
-,-,TRBV10-3,TRBJ1-1,15,TGTGCCATCAGTGAGCCCGAAGCGAGAGGAACTGAAGCTTTCTTT,CAISEPEARGTEAFF
-,TRBD1,TRBV19,TRBJ1-6,13,TGTGCCAGTAAAGGACAGGGTCCTACACCCCTCCACTTT,CASKGQGPTPLHF